These 3 T cell receptor beta chains came from one sample sequenced in a study of Ad26.COV2.S vaccination and SARS-CoV-2 variants. Produced via immunoSEQ multiplex PCR; TCRdb's table is partial and in-frame only. This table has 250,000 or so clones, around 88% appearing once. As for treatment: around 19 received Ad26.COV2.S at low or high dose, single or two shots; 5 received placebo; per-sample allocation not given. Samples came from day 63 after the first vaccine or placebo injection. The sample here was peripheral blood, taken in a trial of Ad26.COV2.S vaccine versus placebo. These receptors were obtained from a person aged 18-60 years who received the Ad26.COV2.S COVID-19 vaccine or a placebo.

V and J are TRBV7-2 and TRBJ2-3; D might be TRBD2 (5 bases). The CDR3 runs 15 residues. From germline, CDR1 is SGHTA and CDR2 FQGNSA. V lost 2 bases, J lost 2 bases, and 11 bases lay in between. Written as DNA, the CDR3 is TGTGCCAGCAGCTTAAGCGGAATGTACACAGATACGCAGTATTTT. Its translation is CASSLSGMYTDTQYF.

This clone was picked up one time. The chain has TRBV5-1 and TRBJ2-2; tentatively, D is TRBD1 (5 bases). The V gene's germline CDR1 is SGHRS and CDR2 YFSETQ. The CDR3 spans 19 residues. V was trimmed by 3 bases and J by 6 bases, leaving 27 bases between them. The CDR3 sequence is CASSSPDKSSDMVPGELFF. CDR3 nucleotide sequence: TGCGCCAGCAGCTCCCCGGACAAGAGTAGTGATATGGTTCCCGGGGAGCTGTTTTTT.

The CDR3 nucleotides read TGTGCTAGTGGTTTGGGTACAGCGAACACCGGGGAGCTGTTTTTT. Protein: CASGLGTANTGELFF. The rearrangement links TRBV12-5 to TRBJ2-2; no firm D call. CDR3 length: 15 amino acids. With 1 base removed from V and 0 bases from J, the gap between germline ends came to 6 bases. CDR1 is LGHNT, CDR2 FRNRAP, per germline.